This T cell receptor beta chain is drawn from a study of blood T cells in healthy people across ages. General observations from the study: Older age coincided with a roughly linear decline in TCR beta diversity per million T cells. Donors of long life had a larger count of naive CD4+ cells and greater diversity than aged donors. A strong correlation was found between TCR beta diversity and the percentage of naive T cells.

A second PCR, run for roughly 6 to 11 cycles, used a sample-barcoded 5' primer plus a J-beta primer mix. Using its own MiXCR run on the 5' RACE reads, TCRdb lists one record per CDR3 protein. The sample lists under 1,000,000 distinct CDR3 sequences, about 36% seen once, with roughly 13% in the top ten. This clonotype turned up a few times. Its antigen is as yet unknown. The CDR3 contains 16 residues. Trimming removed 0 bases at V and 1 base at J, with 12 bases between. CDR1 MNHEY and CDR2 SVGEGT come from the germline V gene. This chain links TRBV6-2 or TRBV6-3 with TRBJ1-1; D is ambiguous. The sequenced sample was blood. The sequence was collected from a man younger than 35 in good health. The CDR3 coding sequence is TGTGCCAGCAGTTACTCCCCCCGCACGGAGAACACTGAAGCTTTCTTT. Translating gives CASSYSPRTENTEAFF.